Sequencing of this T cell receptor beta chain was carried out in a study of CD8 T cells in ankylosing spondylitis. TCRdb independently ran MiXCR on the 5' RACE reads; one entry per CDR3 protein. The repertoire consists of 750,000 to 850,000 distinct CDR3 sequences, with 10% to 15% occurring once and the leading ten covering under 0.6%. Findings of the study overall: Reports say disease-linked clones showed up significantly more in matched ankylosing spondylitis synovial fluid. It appeared that ankylosing spondylitis blood was characterized by a TCR beta motif of eight highly homologous variants.

The germline V gene encodes CDR1 SEHNR and CDR2 FQNEAQ (reference sequence). This CDR3 region has 14 residues. Trimming cost V 7 bases and J 9 bases, with 21 bases left between them. Concerning this clonotype itself: No antigen is known for it.

The J gene is TRBJ1-2, the V gene TRBV7-9; no clear D gene. The material sequenced was blood, either unsorted or a sorted T cell fraction (not recorded which). The receptor's source is a male donor with ankylosing spondylitis. The CDR3 bases are TGTGCCAGCACCCCGAAGGGTCTCCCAACCCGCTACACCTTC. It yields the protein CASTPKGLPTRYTF.